The present entry profiles one T cell receptor beta chain with its context. Ranging in age from about 6 to 95, the donors were healthy Caucasian individuals from Russia. Researchers collected 9.5 to 10 milliliters of peripheral blood from every single donor. The second PCR ran roughly 7 to 11 cycles with a sample-barcoded 5' primer and J-beta primers. TCRdb reprocessed the 5' RACE reads via MiXCR and lists one record per CDR3 protein. The profile shows 1,800,000 or so distinct CDR3 sequences, 39% of them singletons. The data belong to a study of blood T cells in healthy people across ages. This TCR derives from a human donor in good health. The specimen sequenced was blood.

CDR3 DNA: TGTGCCACCAGCATCGACAGGGGTAACAATCAGCCCCAGCATTTT. This sequence encodes CATSIDRGNNQPQHF. This chain links TRBV15 with TRBJ1-5, with 8 positions matching TRBD1. Germline V gene lookup returns CDR1 LNHNV and CDR2 YYDKDF (reference sequence). The CDR3 covers 15 residues. Trimming took 4 bases from V and 3 from J; bases not matched to a gene: 5.